One and the same sample provided the 5 T cell receptor beta chains below, sequenced in a study of CD8+CD57+ T cells in acquired aplastic anemia. Sequencing was done on patients that had shown CD8+CD57+ cell expansion by flow cytometry. Genomic DNA constituted the template upon which TCR beta VDJ and CDR3 profiling was performed. TCRdb fed the reads into MiXCR, producing one record per CDR3 protein. Here the sample spans 150,000 to 180,000 distinct CDR3 sequences, roughly 49% being singletons. Material for sequencing was sorted CD4+, CD8+, or CD8+CD57+ T cells (not recorded which) from PBMCs. The receptors come from a human donor with aplastic anemia.

This clonotype was picked up many times. This chain links TRBV5-4 with TRBJ2-7, with 8 bases aligning to TRBD1. This CDR3 region has 15 residues. The V and J ends lost 3 bases and 3 bases, in that order; junction bases with no gene match: 8. Per the germline V gene, CDR1 is SGHNT and CDR2 is YYREEE (reference sequence). CDR3 amino acids: CASSYGQGQYYEQYF. The CDR3 DNA follows: TGTGCCAGCAGCTACGGACAGGGACAATACTACGAGCAGTACTTC.

This clonotype was found many times. The CDR3 reads CASSELEGADEQYF. The CDR3 DNA reads TGTGCCAGCAGTGAATTGGAAGGGGCGGACGAGCAGTACTTC. The J gene is TRBJ2-7, the V gene TRBV25-1; possible D gene TRBD1, 5 bases. CDR3 length: 14 residues. Germline-derived CDR1 and CDR2 are MGHDK and SYGVNS. Trimming pared 1 base from V and 5 bases from J, leaving 12 bases between.

This clonotype was observed a few times. The V gene is TRBV2, the J gene TRBJ2-7; 8 nucleotides match TRBD1. The germline gives CDR1 SNHLY, CDR2 FYNNEI. The CDR3 has 15 amino acids. With 5 bases clipped from V and 1 base from J, the junction kept 7 bases outside the gene matches. CDR3 in DNA: TGTGCCAGCAGTTTCCGACAGGGGCTATCCTACGAGCAGTACTTC. The encoded protein is CASSFRQGLSYEQYF. The whole variable domain, filled in from reference TRBV2 and TRBJ2-7, reads EPEVTQTPSHQVTQMGQEVILRCVPISNHLYFYWYRQILGQKVEFLVSFYNNEISEKSEIFDDQFSVERPDGSNFTLKIRSTKLEDSAMYFCASSFRQGLSYEQYFGPGTRLTVT.

This clonotype came up many times. The chain links TRBV20-1 to TRBJ2-7, with a possible D match to TRBD2 (5 bases). Germline V lookup: CDR1 DFQATT, CDR2 SNEGSKA (reference sequence). The CDR3 has 14 residues. V was clipped by 0 bases and J by 4 bases, with 13 bases between them. The DNA for the CDR3 is TGCAGTGCTAGAGATAGGACTTTGTTGTACGAGCAGTACTTC. Protein product: CSARDRTLLYEQYF.

This clonotype was recorded at least ten times. The V gene is TRBV6-5, the J gene TRBJ2-7; D unresolved. Trimming removed 0 bases from V and 3 bases from J, with 15 bases in between. CDR1 MNHEY and CDR2 SVGAGI come from the germline V gene. This CDR3 spans 16 amino acids. For the CDR3, the DNA is TGTGCCAGCAGTTACTCGATAGGCCAAAAGAACTACGAGCAGTACTTC. Translation gives CASSYSIGQKNYEQYF.